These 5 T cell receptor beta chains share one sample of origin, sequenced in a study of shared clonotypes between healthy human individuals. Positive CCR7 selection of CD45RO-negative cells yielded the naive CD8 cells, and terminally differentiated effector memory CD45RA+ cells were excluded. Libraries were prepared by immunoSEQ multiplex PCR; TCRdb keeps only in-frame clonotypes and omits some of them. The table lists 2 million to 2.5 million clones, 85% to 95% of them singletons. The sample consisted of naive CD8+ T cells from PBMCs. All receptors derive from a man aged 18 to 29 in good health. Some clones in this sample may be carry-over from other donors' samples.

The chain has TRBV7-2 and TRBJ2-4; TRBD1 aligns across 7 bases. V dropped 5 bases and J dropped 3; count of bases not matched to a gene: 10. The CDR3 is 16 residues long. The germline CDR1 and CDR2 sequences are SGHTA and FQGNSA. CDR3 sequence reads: CASSARDSVVKNIQYF. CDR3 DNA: TGTGCCAGCAGCGCCCGGGACAGCGTCGTCAAAAACATTCAGTACTTC. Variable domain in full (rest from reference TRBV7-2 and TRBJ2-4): GAGVSQSPSNKVTEKGKDVELRCDPISGHTALYWYRQSLGQGLEFLIYFQGNSAPDKSGLPSDRFSAERTGGSVSTLTIQRTQQEDSAVYLCASSARDSVVKNIQYFGAGTRLSVL.

The CDR3 sequence: CASSAVGTLTGELFF. DNA of the CDR3: TGTGCCAGCAGCGCAGTCGGGACTCTCACCGGGGAGCTGTTTTTT. This chain joins TRBV9 and TRBJ2-2; D is perhaps TRBD2 (6 bases). Looked up from germline, CDR1 is SGDLS and CDR2 is YYNGEE. V was shortened by 3 bases and J by 4 bases, with 13 bases between the two germline ends. The CDR3 has 15 residues.

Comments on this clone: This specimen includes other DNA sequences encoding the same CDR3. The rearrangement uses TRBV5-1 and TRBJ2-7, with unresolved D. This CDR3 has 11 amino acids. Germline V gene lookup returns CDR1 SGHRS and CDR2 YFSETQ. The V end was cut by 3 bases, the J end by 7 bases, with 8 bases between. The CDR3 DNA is TGCGCCAGCAGCTCCAGTGGGGAGCAGTACTTC. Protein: CASSSSGEQYF. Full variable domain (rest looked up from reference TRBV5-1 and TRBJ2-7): KAGVTQTPRYLIKTRGQQVTLSCSPISGHRSVSWYQQTPGQGLQFLFEYFSETQRNKGNFPGRFSGRQFSNSRSEMNVSTLELGDSALYLCASSSSGEQYFGPGTRLTVT.

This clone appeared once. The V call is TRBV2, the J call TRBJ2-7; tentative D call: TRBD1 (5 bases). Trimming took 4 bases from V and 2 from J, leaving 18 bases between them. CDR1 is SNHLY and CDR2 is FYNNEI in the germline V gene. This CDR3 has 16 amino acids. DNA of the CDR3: TGTGCCAGCAGTGTCAGGCCCCCAGGGATAACCTACGAGCAGTACTTC. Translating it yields CASSVRPPGITYEQYF.

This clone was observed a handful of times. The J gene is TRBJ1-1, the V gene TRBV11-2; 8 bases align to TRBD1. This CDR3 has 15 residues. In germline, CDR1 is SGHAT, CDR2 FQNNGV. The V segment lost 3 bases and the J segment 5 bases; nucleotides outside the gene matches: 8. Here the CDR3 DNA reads TGTGCCAGCAGCTTCCCCACAGGGGGAGGAACTGAAGCTTTCTTT. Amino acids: CASSFPTGGGTEAFF.